A selection of T cell receptor beta chains follows, all from one sample in a study of blood T cell repertoires in COVID-19. Sequenced by immunoSEQ multiplex PCR; TCRdb stores in-frame clones only, minus some. The sample yields approximately 190,000 clones, roughly 86% seen once. The sample was PBMCs or T cells enriched from blood (not recorded which). The receptors shown here come from a woman aged 40-49 years in a cohort exposed to, infected with or recovered from COVID-19 (not recorded which). CDR3s include the opening cysteine and the closing phenylalanine or tryptophan. The order of the fields is J gene, V gene, clone size, D gene, CDR3 DNA, CDR3 protein. A D gene is named only where the DNA matches it firmly. Size is stated for part of the rows, as once, few or many counts, or as a class when the clone is expanded.

J gene: TRBJ1-6
V gene: TRBV10-2
clone size: NA
D gene: NA
CDR3 DNA: TGCGCCACCTCGACTTCTGTTGGTTCACCCCTCCACTTT
CDR3 protein: CATSTSVGSPLHF

J gene: TRBJ2-3
V gene: TRBV2
clone size: NA
D gene: TRBD2
CDR3 DNA: TGTGCCAGCAGTGATGAGACTAGCGGGGAGAGCACAGATACGCAGTATTTT
CDR3 protein: CASSDETSGESTDTQYF

J gene: TRBJ2-1
V gene: TRBV2
clone size: NA
D gene: TRBD2
CDR3 DNA: TGTGCCAGCGAGTCCCTAGCGGGAATATACAATGAGCAGTTCTTC
CDR3 protein: CASESLAGIYNEQFF

J gene: TRBJ2-3
V gene: TRBV5-5
clone size: once
D gene: NA
CDR3 DNA: TGTGCCAGCAGCTACCGACAGTTCACAGATACGCAGTATTTT
CDR3 protein: CASSYRQFTDTQYF

J gene: TRBJ2-7
V gene: TRBV23-1
clone size: NA
D gene: TRBD2
CDR3 DNA: TGCGCCAGCAGTCACCCGTGGCGGGAGTCCCCCTACGAGCAGTACTTC
CDR3 protein: CASSHPWRESPYEQYF

J gene: TRBJ1-1
V gene: TRBV10-3
clone size: NA
D gene: TRBD1
CDR3 DNA: TGTGCCATCAGTGTTCAGGGGGACTACACTGAAGCTTTCTTT
CDR3 protein: CAISVQGDYTEAFF

J gene: TRBJ1-1
V gene: TRBV13
clone size: NA
D gene: NA
CDR3 DNA: TGTGCCAGCAGCTTAGGGTCGGGGGAGTGGGACACTGAAGCTTTCTTT
CDR3 protein: CASSLGSGEWDTEAFF

J gene: TRBJ2-7
V gene: TRBV10-3
clone size: once
D gene: NA
CDR3 DNA: TGTGCCATCAGTGATGGGAAGGGGATTCCAAGGCAGTACTTC
CDR3 protein: CAISDGKGIPRQYF

J gene: TRBJ1-6
V gene: TRBV4-1
clone size: NA
D gene: TRBD1
CDR3 DNA: TGCGCCAGCAGCCAAGATCCCCCAGGGGGCTATTCACCCCTCCACTTT
CDR3 protein: CASSQDPPGGYSPLHF

J gene: TRBJ1-3
V gene: TRBV28
clone size: NA
D gene: NA
CDR3 DNA: TGTGCCAGCAGTTTACCCGGGACACTCCACTCTGGAAACACCATATATTTT
CDR3 protein: CASSLPGTLHSGNTIYF

J gene: TRBJ2-5
V gene: TRBV9
clone size: NA
D gene: TRBD2
CDR3 DNA: TGTGCCAGCAGCCCCCGTTGGCTAGCGGGGCAAGAGACCCAGTACTTC
CDR3 protein: CASSPRWLAGQETQYF

J gene: TRBJ1-5
V gene: TRBV7-6
clone size: NA
D gene: TRBD1
CDR3 DNA: TGTGCCAGCAGCCCCGGACAGGGGGTGTATAGCAATCAGCCCCAGCATTTT
CDR3 protein: CASSPGQGVYSNQPQHF

J gene: TRBJ1-3
V gene: TRBV6-5
clone size: NA
D gene: NA
CDR3 DNA: TGTGCCAGCAGTTACGACAGCTCTGGAAACACCATATATTTT
CDR3 protein: CASSYDSSGNTIYF

J gene: TRBJ1-1
V gene: TRBV10-2
clone size: NA
D gene: TRBD1
CDR3 DNA: TGCGCCAGCCGGGACAGGGGAAGAACTGAAGCTTTCTTT
CDR3 protein: CASRDRGRTEAFF

J gene: TRBJ1-2
V gene: TRBV11-3
clone size: NA
D gene: TRBD1
CDR3 DNA: TGTGCCAGCAGCTTCCCGGGACAGGACATCCTGGGCTATGGCTACACCTTC
CDR3 protein: CASSFPGQDILGYGYTF

J gene: TRBJ2-1
V gene: TRBV3-1/TRBV3-2
clone size: many
D gene: TRBD2
CDR3 DNA: TGTGCCAGCAGCCGTGCGGGGGACCTCAATGAGCAGTTCTTC
CDR3 protein: CASSRAGDLNEQFF

J gene: TRBJ2-1
V gene: TRBV9
clone size: NA
D gene: NA
CDR3 DNA: TGTGCCAGCAGCCCCCTGCGGGGCCCCGGTGAGCAGTTCTTC
CDR3 protein: CASSPLRGPGEQFF

J gene: TRBJ2-7
V gene: TRBV2
clone size: NA
D gene: NA
CDR3 DNA: TGTGCCAGCAGTGAAGGAGCTAGCGACACCTACGAGCAGTACTTC
CDR3 protein: CASSEGASDTYEQYF

J gene: TRBJ1-1
V gene: TRBV5-8
clone size: NA
D gene: NA
CDR3 DNA: TGTGCCAGCAGCTTTAACAGTAACACTGAAGCTTTCTTT
CDR3 protein: CASSFNSNTEAFF

J gene: TRBJ2-2
V gene: TRBV30
clone size: NA
D gene: NA
CDR3 DNA: TGTGCCTGGAGTCGGAGTCGACTAGAGGGGGAGCTGTTTTTT
CDR3 protein: CAWSRSRLEGELFF

J gene: TRBJ1-3
V gene: TRBV11-2
clone size: NA
D gene: NA
CDR3 DNA: TGTGCCAGCAGCTTAGATTTCGTTTCGAGCTCTGGAAACACCATATATTTT
CDR3 protein: CASSLDFVSSSGNTIYF

J gene: TRBJ2-7
V gene: TRBV5-6
clone size: once
D gene: NA
CDR3 DNA: TGTGCCAGCAGCCCAGGGTCTTCCTACGAGCAGTACTTC
CDR3 protein: CASSPGSSYEQYF

J gene: TRBJ2-5
V gene: TRBV19
clone size: NA
D gene: TRBD1
CDR3 DNA: TGTGCCAGTAGTATGAGGGACAGGGAAGTCCAAGAGACCCAGTACTTC
CDR3 protein: CASSMRDREVQETQYF

J gene: TRBJ1-2
V gene: TRBV11-3
clone size: NA
D gene: NA
CDR3 DNA: TGTGCCAGCAGCTTAGATGGGCAGTTTAAATCCGATGGCTACACCTTC
CDR3 protein: CASSLDGQFKSDGYTF

J gene: TRBJ2-7
V gene: TRBV4-3
clone size: NA
D gene: NA
CDR3 DNA: TGCGCCAGCAGCCAAGAAGAAGGCTCTGGGCGTTTACCCTACGAGCAGTACTTC
CDR3 protein: CASSQEEGSGRLPYEQYF

J gene: TRBJ2-7
V gene: TRBV7-2
clone size: NA
D gene: TRBD2
CDR3 DNA: TGTGCCAGCAGCCAGGGACTAGCGCCTACCTACGAGCAGTACTTC
CDR3 protein: CASSQGLAPTYEQYF

J gene: TRBJ2-7
V gene: TRBV5-4
clone size: NA
D gene: NA
CDR3 DNA: TGTGCCAGCAAAAGGGGCTACGAGCAGTACTTC
CDR3 protein: CASKRGYEQYF

J gene: TRBJ1-1
V gene: TRBV5-1
clone size: once
D gene: NA
CDR3 DNA: TGCGCCAGCAGCTTGGGTGGGGAGAGTATCATGAACACTGAAGCTTTCTTT
CDR3 protein: CASSLGGESIMNTEAFF

J gene: TRBJ1-2
V gene: TRBV9
clone size: NA
D gene: NA
CDR3 DNA: TGTGCCAGCAGCGTAGTAGATGACTATGGCTACACCTTC
CDR3 protein: CASSVVDDYGYTF

J gene: TRBJ1-6
V gene: TRBV19
clone size: NA
D gene: NA
CDR3 DNA: TGTGCCAGTAGCGTACAGGGAAATAATTCACCCCTCCACTTT
CDR3 protein: CASSVQGNNSPLHF

J gene: TRBJ1-1
V gene: TRBV28
clone size: NA
D gene: TRBD1
CDR3 DNA: TGTGCCAGCAGTGTGACAGGGGGGCATACTGAAGCTTTCTTT
CDR3 protein: CASSVTGGHTEAFF

J gene: TRBJ1-5
V gene: TRBV7-8
clone size: NA
D gene: TRBD1
CDR3 DNA: TGTGCCAGCAGCTTAGCGGTTGCAGGGGGCGGCAATCAGCCCCAGCATTTT
CDR3 protein: CASSLAVAGGGNQPQHF

J gene: TRBJ1-1
V gene: TRBV14
clone size: NA
D gene: TRBD1
CDR3 DNA: TGTGCCAGCAGCCTCCGGACAGGGACCATGAACACTGAAGCTTTCTTT
CDR3 protein: CASSLRTGTMNTEAFF

J gene: TRBJ2-7
V gene: TRBV9
clone size: NA
D gene: NA
CDR3 DNA: TGTGCCAGCAGCGTAGGGACTTACGGCTCCTACGAGCAGTACTTC
CDR3 protein: CASSVGTYGSYEQYF

J gene: TRBJ1-5
V gene: TRBV28
clone size: NA
D gene: TRBD1
CDR3 DNA: TGTGCCAGCAGTACCCTGAGGGGGCCTGATAGCAATCAGCCCCAGCATTTT
CDR3 protein: CASSTLRGPDSNQPQHF

J gene: TRBJ2-1
V gene: TRBV7-2
clone size: NA
D gene: NA
CDR3 DNA: TGTGCCAGCAGCCTGAGGGGGTTCGATGAGCAGTTCTTC
CDR3 protein: CASSLRGFDEQFF

J gene: TRBJ2-7
V gene: TRBV27
clone size: NA
D gene: TRBD2
CDR3 DNA: TGTGCCAGCAGTTATAGCGGGCCATCCTACGAGCAGTACTTC
CDR3 protein: CASSYSGPSYEQYF

J gene: TRBJ1-5
V gene: TRBV24-1
clone size: NA
D gene: NA
CDR3 DNA: TGTGCCACCAGTGATTTGAATCGGGGGCCCCAGCATTTT
CDR3 protein: CATSDLNRGPQHF

J gene: TRBJ2-2
V gene: TRBV9
clone size: NA
D gene: NA
CDR3 DNA: TGTGCCAGCAGCGTAGTTAACGGGGAGCTGTTTTTT
CDR3 protein: CASSVVNGELFF

J gene: TRBJ1-2
V gene: TRBV29-1
clone size: NA
D gene: TRBD1
CDR3 DNA: TGCAGCGTTGTGGACAGGCAATATGGCTACACCTTC
CDR3 protein: CSVVDRQYGYTF

J gene: TRBJ1-5
V gene: TRBV30
clone size: NA
D gene: NA
CDR3 DNA: TGTGCCTGGAACGTTGTCGGTCGGCCCCAGCATTTT
CDR3 protein: CAWNVVGRPQHF

J gene: TRBJ2-3
V gene: TRBV7-2
clone size: NA
D gene: TRBD1
CDR3 DNA: TGTGCCAGCAGCCTCCATCCGGGACAGGCCACAGATACGCAGTATTTT
CDR3 protein: CASSLHPGQATDTQYF

J gene: TRBJ1-2
V gene: TRBV19
clone size: NA
D gene: NA
CDR3 DNA: TGTGCCAGTAGTCCCTCTCTTGGAGCAGTCAACTATGGCTACACCTTC
CDR3 protein: CASSPSLGAVNYGYTF

J gene: TRBJ2-1
V gene: TRBV10-3
clone size: NA
D gene: NA
CDR3 DNA: TGTGCCATCAGTGAGTCAACATACAATGAGCAGTTCTTC
CDR3 protein: CAISESTYNEQFF

J gene: TRBJ1-4
V gene: TRBV4-1
clone size: once
D gene: TRBD1
CDR3 DNA: TGCGCCAGCAGCCTTTACCCCTCAGGGGGTAAGGGTGAAAAACTGTTTTTT
CDR3 protein: CASSLYPSGGKGEKLFF

J gene: TRBJ2-7
V gene: TRBV5-1
clone size: NA
D gene: TRBD1
CDR3 DNA: TGCGCCAGCAGCACGGGGACAGGGCTCTACGAGCAGTACTTC
CDR3 protein: CASSTGTGLYEQYF

J gene: TRBJ1-1
V gene: TRBV5-1
clone size: NA
D gene: NA
CDR3 DNA: TGCGCCAGCAGCCTTACCGGGACACGTAACACTGAAGCTTTCTTT
CDR3 protein: CASSLTGTRNTEAFF

J gene: TRBJ2-7
V gene: TRBV5-1
clone size: NA
D gene: TRBD2
CDR3 DNA: TGCGCCAGCCAGCAAACGGGGGGGCCGGGGGAGCAGTACTTC
CDR3 protein: CASQQTGGPGEQYF

J gene: TRBJ2-3
V gene: TRBV6-4
clone size: NA
D gene: TRBD2
CDR3 DNA: TGTGCCAGCAGTGTTTCAGCGGGGGGCACAGATACGCAGTATTTT
CDR3 protein: CASSVSAGGTDTQYF

J gene: TRBJ1-3
V gene: TRBV3-1/TRBV3-2
clone size: NA
D gene: NA
CDR3 DNA: TGTGCCAGCAGCCAAGATATAGGGGGAGGAAACACCATATATTTT
CDR3 protein: CASSQDIGGGNTIYF

J gene: TRBJ1-1
V gene: TRBV5-1
clone size: NA
D gene: NA
CDR3 DNA: TGCGCCAGCAGCCTGTGGGAGGGGGGCAACACTGAAGCTTTCTTT
CDR3 protein: CASSLWEGGNTEAFF

J gene: TRBJ1-2
V gene: TRBV3-1/TRBV3-2
clone size: few
D gene: TRBD1
CDR3 DNA: TGTGCCAGCAGCCAAACCCGGGGCCAGGGGGGAGGCTATGGCTACACCTTC
CDR3 protein: CASSQTRGQGGGYGYTF

J gene: TRBJ2-7
V gene: TRBV11-2
clone size: once
D gene: TRBD1
CDR3 DNA: TGTGCCAGCAGCCCGGGGGACCGGGACAGGGCCTCCGAGCAGTACTTC
CDR3 protein: CASSPGDRDRASEQYF

J gene: TRBJ2-1
V gene: TRBV20-1
clone size: NA
D gene: NA
CDR3 DNA: TGCAGTGCTAGTAAACTAGCAGATGAGCAGTTCTTC
CDR3 protein: CSASKLADEQFF

J gene: TRBJ2-7
V gene: TRBV9
clone size: NA
D gene: NA
CDR3 DNA: TGTGCCAGCAGCGTTGGTGACTACTTCTACGAGCAGTACTTC
CDR3 protein: CASSVGDYFYEQYF

J gene: TRBJ2-3
V gene: TRBV7-2
clone size: NA
D gene: NA
CDR3 DNA: TGTGCCAGCAGCTTAGTGGGTAACGAGGGTACGCAGTATTTT
CDR3 protein: CASSLVGNEGTQYF

J gene: TRBJ2-1
V gene: TRBV5-6
clone size: few
D gene: NA
CDR3 DNA: TGTGCCAGCAGTTCCGGACTAAACAACAATGAGCAGTTCTTC
CDR3 protein: CASSSGLNNNEQFF